A single sample gave rise to the 6 T cell receptor beta chains below, sequenced in a study of CD8+ T cells in alopecia areata. cDNA reverse transcribed from extracted RNA served as the sequencing template. The data were produced by immunoSEQ multiplex PCR, yet TCRdb's version contains in-frame clones alone and is incomplete. The sample contains 140,000 or so clones, 51% of which appear only once. The material was CD4+ T cells sorted from blood, obtained at week 0. The origin of the receptors is a human donor with alopecia areata.

The chain links TRBV29-1 to TRBJ2-1; D might be TRBD1 (5 bases). Germline CDR1 SQVTM, CDR2 ANQGSEA. Trimming took off 1 base at V and 9 bases at J, with 13 bases between the two ends. This CDR3 region has 13 residues. The CDR3 DNA reads as TGCAGCGTTGAAGGTACCAGGGCGAGTGAGCAGTTCTTC. Translated: CSVEGTRASEQFF.

This chain joins TRBV25-1 and TRBJ2-2; D remains ambiguous. The CDR3 runs 14 residues. Germline V gives CDR1 MGHDK, CDR2 SYGVNS. Between the trimmed V and J ends, which lost 1 base and 7 bases, there was a span of 10 bases. For the CDR3, the DNA is TGTGCCAGCAGTGAATCTCGATGGGACGGGGAGCTGTTTTTT. It is translated as CASSESRWDGELFF.

This clone was seen a single time. The chain recombines TRBV19 with TRBJ2-7; D ambiguous. The CDR3 totals 13 residues. V lost 3 bases and J 5 bases, leaving 11 bases between the germline ends. Germline V gene data show CDR1 as LNHDA and CDR2 as SQIVND (reference sequence). The CDR3 protein is CASSIMRWDEQYF. CDR3 bases: TGTGCCAGTAGTATTATGCGTTGGGACGAGCAGTACTTC.

This chain joins TRBV29-1 and TRBJ2-7, with 7 nucleotides matching TRBD2. This CDR3 contains 13 residues. Per the germline V gene, CDR1 is SQVTM and CDR2 is ANQGSEA. V gave up 4 bases and J gave up 7 bases; unmatched junction bases: 10. CDR3 region: CSVVVGGSGEQYF. In nucleotides, the CDR3 is TGCAGCGTTGTAGTTGGCGGGAGTGGAGAGCAGTACTTC.

V is TRBV9 and J is TRBJ2-1; no clear D gene. CDR1 and CDR2 from the germline V gene are SGDLS and YYNGEE. The V gene lost 4 bases and the J gene lost 8 bases, with 13 bases spanning the gap. The CDR3 extends over 13 amino acids. This chain's CDR3 is CASSPIRGYEQFF. The CDR3 DNA sequence: TGTGCCAGCAGCCCTATCCGTGGCTATGAGCAGTTCTTC.

This clone turned up a few times. This chain uses TRBV9 with TRBJ1-1; D gene uncertain. V gave up 7 bases and J gave up 1 base, with 14 bases separating them. Germline loops: CDR1 SGDLS, CDR2 YYNGEE. This CDR3 has 14 residues. For the CDR3, the DNA is TGTGCCAGCGAAGGGCCTTCCCCGAACACTGAAGCTTTCTTT. Translation gives CASEGPSPNTEAFF.